Shown below are 7 T cell receptor beta chains from a single sample sequenced in a study of cytomegalovirus exposure and HLA in healthy donors. TCRdb keeps only in-frame clones here, not all; method: immunoSEQ multiplex PCR. The table shows fewer than 75,000 clones, with roughly 96% occurring only once. The sample consisted of PBMCs. The receptors shown here come from a young man in good health and CMV-seronegative.

The chain carries TRBV23-1 and TRBJ2-7, with 9 nucleotides matching TRBD2. TRBV23-1 carries the ORF label, with uncertain function. The trim removed 6 bases at V and 2 bases at J, leaving 20 bases unmatched. CDR3 length equals 19 residues. The CDR3 region has the DNA TGCGCCAGCAGGGGGCAGGGATCGAGTTCGGGACTAGCCCCCTACGAGCAGTACTTC. This sequence encodes CASRGQGSSSGLAPYEQYF.

The chain links TRBV9 to TRBJ2-2; TRBD1 aligns across 8 bases. The germline V gene encodes CDR1 SGDLS and CDR2 YYNGEE. The CDR3 runs to 15 residues. Trimming removed 3 bases from V and 4 bases from J; junction bases left unmatched: 5. This CDR3 reads CASSAGQGTTGELFF. For the CDR3, the DNA is TGTGCCAGCAGCGCTGGACAGGGAACCACCGGGGAGCTGTTTTTT.

CDR3 region: CAITTGEQNTEAFF. CDR3 coding DNA: TGTGCCATAACCACGGGGGAACAGAACACTGAAGCTTTCTTT. The rearrangement links TRBV2 to TRBJ1-1; possible D gene TRBD1, 5 bases. Germline V gene sequence: CDR1 SNHLY, CDR2 FYNNEI. The CDR3 spans 14 residues. Trimming took 10 bases from V and 1 from J, leaving 16 bases between them.

This rearrangement joins TRBV5-4 to TRBJ1-1; 7 positions agree with TRBD1. The germline V gene has CDR1 SGHNT and CDR2 YYREEE (reference sequence). The CDR3 spans 14 residues. J gave up 0 bases and V 4 bases, and 3 bases lay outside the gene matches. CDR3 DNA: TGTGCCAGCAGCCCGGGACAGATGAACACTGAAGCTTTCTTT. Its protein product is CASSPGQMNTEAFF. The complete variable domain, with remaining parts taken from reference TRBV5-4 and TRBJ1-1, reads ETGVTQSPTHLIKTRGQQVTLRCSSQSGHNTVSWYQQALGQGPQFIFQYYREEENGRGNFPPRFSGLQFPNYSSELNVNALELDDSALYLCASSPGQMNTEAFFGQGTRLTVV.

The rearrangement uses TRBV5-1 and TRBJ2-2; 12 bases are shared with TRBD1. CDR1 is SGHRS, CDR2 YFSETQ, per germline. The CDR3 runs 18 residues. Trimming cost V 3 bases and J 5 bases; bases outside gene matches: 11. CDR3 region: CASSSDEPGQGATGELFF. CDR3 sequence (DNA): TGCGCCAGCAGCTCGGATGAACCGGGACAGGGGGCAACCGGGGAGCTGTTTTTT.

This rearrangement joins TRBV19 to TRBJ2-1; weak D call: TRBD2 (6 bases). Trimming removed 8 bases from V and 1 base from J, with 9 bases in between. The CDR3 length is 13 residues. In germline, CDR1 is LNHDA, CDR2 SQIVND (reference sequence). DNA of the CDR3: TGTGCCAGTCTCGGGAGATCCTACAATGAGCAGTTCTTC. Its translation is CASLGRSYNEQFF.

The chain employs TRBV6-5 and TRBJ2-7; tentatively, D is TRBD1 (6 bases). This CDR3 spans 15 amino acids. V was pared by 4 bases and J by 2 bases, with 15 bases between. Germline CDR1 is MNHEY and CDR2 is SVGAGI. For the CDR3, the DNA is TGTGCCAGCAGTTCCGCGGACAGAAACCCCTACGAGCAGTACTTC. Translating gives CASSSADRNPYEQYF.